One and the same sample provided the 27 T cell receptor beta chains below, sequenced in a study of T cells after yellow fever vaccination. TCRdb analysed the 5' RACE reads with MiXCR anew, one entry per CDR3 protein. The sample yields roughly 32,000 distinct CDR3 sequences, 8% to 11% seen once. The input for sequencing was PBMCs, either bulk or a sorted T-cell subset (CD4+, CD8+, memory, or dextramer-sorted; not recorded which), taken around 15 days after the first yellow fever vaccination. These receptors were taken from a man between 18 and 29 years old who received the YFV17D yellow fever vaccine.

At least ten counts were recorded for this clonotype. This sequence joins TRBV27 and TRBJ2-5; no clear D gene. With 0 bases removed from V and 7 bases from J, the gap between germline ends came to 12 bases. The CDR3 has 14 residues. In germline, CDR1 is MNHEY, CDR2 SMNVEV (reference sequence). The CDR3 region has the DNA TGTGCCAGCAGTTTATCTGCACCTGGCCGGACCCAGTACTTC. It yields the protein CASSLSAPGRTQYF.

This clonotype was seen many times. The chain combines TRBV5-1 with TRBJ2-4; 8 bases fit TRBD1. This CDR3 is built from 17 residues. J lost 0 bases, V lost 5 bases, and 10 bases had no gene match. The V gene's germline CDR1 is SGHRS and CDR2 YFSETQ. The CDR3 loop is CASRTDQGALAKNIQYF. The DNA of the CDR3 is TGCGCCAGCAGAACAGACCAGGGGGCCCTAGCCAAAAACATTCAGTACTTC.

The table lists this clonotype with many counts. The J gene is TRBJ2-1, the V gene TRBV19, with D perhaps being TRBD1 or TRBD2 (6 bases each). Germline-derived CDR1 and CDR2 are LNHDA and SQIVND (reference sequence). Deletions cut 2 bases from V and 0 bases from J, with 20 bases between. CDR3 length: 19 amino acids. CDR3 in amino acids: CASSIIPPEGGSSYNEQFF. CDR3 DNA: TGTGCCAGTAGTATAATCCCCCCTGAGGGGGGAAGCTCCTACAATGAGCAGTTCTTC.

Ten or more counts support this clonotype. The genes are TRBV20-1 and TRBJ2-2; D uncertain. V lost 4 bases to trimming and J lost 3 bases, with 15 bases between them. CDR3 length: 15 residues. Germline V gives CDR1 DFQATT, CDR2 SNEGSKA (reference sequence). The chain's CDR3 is CSAKVPGMDTGELFF. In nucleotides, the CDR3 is TGCAGTGCTAAGGTTCCTGGGATGGACACCGGGGAGCTGTTTTTT.

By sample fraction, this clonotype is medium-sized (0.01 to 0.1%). The CDR3 is CASSSSSWNEQFF. The CDR3 coding sequence is TGTGCCAGCAGCTCCTCTAGCTGGAATGAGCAGTTCTTC. V gene TRBV7-2 combines with J gene TRBJ2-1, with a possible D match to TRBD2 (5 bases). Germline-derived CDR1 and CDR2 are SGHTA and FQGNSA. This CDR3 is 13 amino acids long. V lost 4 bases, J lost 7 bases, and 11 bases lay in between.

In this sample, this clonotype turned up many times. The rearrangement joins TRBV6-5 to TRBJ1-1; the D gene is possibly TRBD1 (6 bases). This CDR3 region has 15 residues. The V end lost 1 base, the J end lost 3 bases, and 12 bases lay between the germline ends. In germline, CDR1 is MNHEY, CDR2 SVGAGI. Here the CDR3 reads CASSYFHGQYTEAFF. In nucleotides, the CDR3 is TGTGCCAGCAGTTACTTTCACGGACAGTACACTGAAGCTTTCTTT.

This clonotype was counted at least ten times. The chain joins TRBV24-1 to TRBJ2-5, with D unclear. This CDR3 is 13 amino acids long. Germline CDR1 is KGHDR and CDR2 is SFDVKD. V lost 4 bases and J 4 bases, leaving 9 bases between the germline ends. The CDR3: CATSDASVETQYF. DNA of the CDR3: TGTGCCACCAGTGACGCCAGCGTAGAGACCCAGTACTTC.

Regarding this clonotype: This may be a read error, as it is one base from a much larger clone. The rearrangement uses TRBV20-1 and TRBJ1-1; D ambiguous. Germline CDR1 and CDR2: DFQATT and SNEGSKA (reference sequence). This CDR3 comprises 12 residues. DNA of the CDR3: TGCAGTGTACCCGAAGGGAACACTGAAGCTCTCTTT. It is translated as CSVPEGNTEALF.

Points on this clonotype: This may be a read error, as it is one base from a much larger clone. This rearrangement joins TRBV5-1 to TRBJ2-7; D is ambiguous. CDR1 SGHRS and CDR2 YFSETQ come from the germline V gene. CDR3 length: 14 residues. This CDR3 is CASSESGFRYEHYF. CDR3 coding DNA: TGCGCCAGCAGCGAGTCGGGCTTCAGGTACGAGCATTACTTC. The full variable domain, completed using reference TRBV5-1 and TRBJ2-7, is KAGVTQTPRYLIKTRGQQVTLSCSPISGHRSVSWYQQTPGQGLQFLFEYFSETQRNKGNFPGRFSGRQFSNSRSEMNVSTLELGDSALYLCASSESGFRYEHYFGPGTRLTVT.

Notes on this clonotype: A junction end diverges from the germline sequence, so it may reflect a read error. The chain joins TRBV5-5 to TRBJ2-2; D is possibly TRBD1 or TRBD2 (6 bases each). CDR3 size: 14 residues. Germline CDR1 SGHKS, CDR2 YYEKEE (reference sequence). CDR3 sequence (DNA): TGTGCCAGCAGCCTACAGGGTATTGGCGGGGATCTGTTTTTT. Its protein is CASSLQGIGGDLFF. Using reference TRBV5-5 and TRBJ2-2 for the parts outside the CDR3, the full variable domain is DAGVTQSPTHLIKTRGQQVTLRCSPISGHKSVSWYQQVLGQGPQFIFQYYEKEERGRGNFPDRFSARQFPNYSSELNVNALLLGDSALYLCASSLQGIGGDLFFGEGSRLTVL.

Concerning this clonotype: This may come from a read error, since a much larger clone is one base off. The CDR3 spells CSAGWTGSSDTQYF. DNA of the CDR3: TGCAGTGCGGGCTGGACAGGGAGTTCAGATACGCAGTATTTT. The rearrangement joins TRBV20-1 to TRBJ2-3, with 8 bases aligning to TRBD1. V lost 6 bases and J lost 4; bases outside the gene matches: 9. Germline V CDR1 and CDR2: DFQATT, SNEGSKA (reference sequence). The CDR3 spans 14 residues.

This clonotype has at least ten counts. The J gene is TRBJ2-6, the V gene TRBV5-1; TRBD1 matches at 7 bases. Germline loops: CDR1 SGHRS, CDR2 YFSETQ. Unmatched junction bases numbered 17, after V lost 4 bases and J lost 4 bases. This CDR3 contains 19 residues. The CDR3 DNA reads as TGCGCCAGCAGCCTCAGAACAGCCGGGACAGCTATAGGGGCCAACGTCCTGACTTTC. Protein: CASSLRTAGTAIGANVLTF.

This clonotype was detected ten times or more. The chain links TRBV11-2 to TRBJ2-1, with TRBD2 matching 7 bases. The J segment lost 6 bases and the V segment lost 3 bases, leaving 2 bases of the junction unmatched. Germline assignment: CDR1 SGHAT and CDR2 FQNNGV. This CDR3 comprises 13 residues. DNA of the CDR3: TGTGCCAGCAGCTTTACGGGGGGCAATGAGCAGTTCTTC. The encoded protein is CASSFTGGNEQFF.

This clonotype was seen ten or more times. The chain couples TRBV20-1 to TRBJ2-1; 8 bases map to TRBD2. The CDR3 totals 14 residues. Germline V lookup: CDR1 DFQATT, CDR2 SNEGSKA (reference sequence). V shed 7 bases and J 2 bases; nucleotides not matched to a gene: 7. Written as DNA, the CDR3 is TGCAGTGTCCTCTACGGGGGGGCCTACAATGAGCAGTTCTTC. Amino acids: CSVLYGGAYNEQFF.

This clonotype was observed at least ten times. Here the CDR3 DNA reads TGTGCCAGCAAGGGACATAACTATGGCTACACCTTC. This gives the protein CASKGHNYGYTF. J is TRBJ1-2 and V is TRBV7-6; perhaps TRBD1 as D (6 bases). The V gene's germline CDR1 is SGHVS and CDR2 FNYEAQ. V was shortened by 7 bases and J by 1 base, with 7 bases between the two germline ends. The CDR3 spans 12 residues. The complete variable domain, with remaining parts taken from reference TRBV7-6 and TRBJ1-2, reads GAGVSQSPRYKVTKRGQDVALRCDPISGHVSLYWYRQALGQGPEFLTYFNYEAQQDKSGLPNDRFSAERPEGSISTLTIQRTEQRDSAMYRCASKGHNYGYTFGSGTRLTVV.

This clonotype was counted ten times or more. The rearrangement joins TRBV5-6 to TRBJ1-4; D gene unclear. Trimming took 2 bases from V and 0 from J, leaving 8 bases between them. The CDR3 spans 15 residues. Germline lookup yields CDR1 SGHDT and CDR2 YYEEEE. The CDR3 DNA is TGTGCCAGCAGCTTCCAGACTGCAACTAATGAAAAACTGTTTTTT. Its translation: CASSFQTATNEKLFF. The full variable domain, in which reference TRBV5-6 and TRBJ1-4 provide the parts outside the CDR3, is DAGVTQSPTHLIKTRGQQVTLRCSPKSGHDTVSWYQQALGQGPQFIFQYYEEEERQRGNFPDRFSGHQFPNYSSELNVNALLLGDSALYLCASSFQTATNEKLFFGSGTQLSVL.

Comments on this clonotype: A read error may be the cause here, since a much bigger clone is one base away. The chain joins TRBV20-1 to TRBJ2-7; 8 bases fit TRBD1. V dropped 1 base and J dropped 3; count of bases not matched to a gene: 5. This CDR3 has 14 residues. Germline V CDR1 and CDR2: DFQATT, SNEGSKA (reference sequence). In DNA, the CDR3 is TGCAGTGCTAGAGCCGACAGGGGCTACTACGAGCAGTACTTC. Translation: CSARADRGYYEQYF.

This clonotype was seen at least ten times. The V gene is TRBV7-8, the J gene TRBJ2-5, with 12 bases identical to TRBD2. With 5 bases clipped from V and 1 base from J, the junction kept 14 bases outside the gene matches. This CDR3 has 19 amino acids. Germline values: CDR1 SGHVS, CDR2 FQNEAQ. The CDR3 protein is CASSPRSASGGALQETQYF. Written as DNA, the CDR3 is TGTGCCAGCAGCCCAAGATCCGCTAGCGGGGGGGCTCTCCAAGAGACCCAGTACTTC.

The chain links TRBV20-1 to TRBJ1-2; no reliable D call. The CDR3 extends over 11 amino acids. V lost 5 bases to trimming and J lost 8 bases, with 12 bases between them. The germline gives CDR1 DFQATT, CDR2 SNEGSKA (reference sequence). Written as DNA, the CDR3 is TGCAGTGCTGGTCAGGCGCGGGGCTACACCTTC. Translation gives CSAGQARGYTF.

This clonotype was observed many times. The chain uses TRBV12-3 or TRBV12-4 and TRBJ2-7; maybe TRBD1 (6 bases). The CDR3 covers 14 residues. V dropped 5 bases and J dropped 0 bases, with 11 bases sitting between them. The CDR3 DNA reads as TGTGCCAGCAGTCCCAGGGGTACCTCCTACGAGCAGTACTTC. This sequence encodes CASSPRGTSYEQYF.

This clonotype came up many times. The CDR3 is CASSTGTRGTQYF. The CDR3 DNA reads as TGTGCCAGCAGCACTGGGACTAGGGGAACCCAGTACTTC. This chain joins TRBV7-2 and TRBJ2-5, with 8 bases aligning to TRBD2. The CDR3 covers 13 residues. Germline V gene data show CDR1 as SGHTA and CDR2 as FQGNSA. The J segment lost 8 bases and the V segment lost 5 bases, leaving 7 bases of the junction unmatched.

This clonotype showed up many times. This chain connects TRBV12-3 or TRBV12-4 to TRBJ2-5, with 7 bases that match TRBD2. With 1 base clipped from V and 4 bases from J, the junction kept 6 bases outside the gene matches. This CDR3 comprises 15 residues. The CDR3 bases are TGTGCCAGCAGTTTAGTGTTTGAGCGGGGAGAGACCCAGTACTTC. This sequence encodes CASSLVFERGETQYF.

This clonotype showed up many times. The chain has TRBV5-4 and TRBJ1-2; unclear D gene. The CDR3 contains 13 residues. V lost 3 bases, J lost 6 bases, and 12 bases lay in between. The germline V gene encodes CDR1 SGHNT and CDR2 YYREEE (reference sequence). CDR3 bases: TGTGCCAGCAGCTCACCGGGTCCAAATGGCTACACCTTC. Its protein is CASSSPGPNGYTF.

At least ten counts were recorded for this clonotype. CDR3: CASSQGAQGGNQPQHF. The CDR3 coding sequence is TGTGCCAGCAGCCAAGGGGCACAGGGGGGCAATCAGCCCCAGCATTTT. This chain joins TRBV4-2 and TRBJ1-5; the match to TRBD1 covers 8 bases. Losses at the gene ends were 1 base for V and 2 bases for J; bases not matched to a gene: 4. The CDR3 spans 16 residues. Looked up from germline, CDR1 is LGHNA and CDR2 is YNFKEQ.

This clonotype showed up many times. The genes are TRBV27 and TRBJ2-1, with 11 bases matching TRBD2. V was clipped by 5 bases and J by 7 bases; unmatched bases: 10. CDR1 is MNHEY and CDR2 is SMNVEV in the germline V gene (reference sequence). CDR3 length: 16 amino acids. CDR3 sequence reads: CASSPTSTSGANEQFF. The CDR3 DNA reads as TGTGCCAGCAGTCCAACATCGACTAGCGGGGCAAATGAGCAGTTCTTC.

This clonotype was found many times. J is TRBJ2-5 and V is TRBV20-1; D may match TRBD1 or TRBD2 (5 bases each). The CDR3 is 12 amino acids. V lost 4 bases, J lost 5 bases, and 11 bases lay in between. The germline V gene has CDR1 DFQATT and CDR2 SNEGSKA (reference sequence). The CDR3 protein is CSAKRGTETQYF. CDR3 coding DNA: TGCAGTGCTAAGAGGGGAACGGAGACCCAGTACTTC.

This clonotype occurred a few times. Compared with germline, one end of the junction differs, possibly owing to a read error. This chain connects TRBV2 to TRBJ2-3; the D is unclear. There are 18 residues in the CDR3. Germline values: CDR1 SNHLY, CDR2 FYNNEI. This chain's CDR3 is CACSPLLGPGPSTDTQYF. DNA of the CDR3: TGTGCCTGCAGTCCCCTCTTAGGCCCTGGCCCATCCACAGATACGCAGTATTTT.